The table lists the clone carrying this T cell receptor beta chain with a count of one. Antigen specificity is unknown. This sample is part of a study of T cell repertoires in cytomegalovirus infection. Study conclusions and caveats: Adding up the frequency of public TCR beta families identified people who carried CMV plus the relevant HLA. It was HLA-C-restricted CMV-specific TCR beta clonotypes that dominated the response ex vivo.

V dropped 3 bases and J dropped 5 bases, with 3 bases sitting between them. The CDR3 is made up of 11 amino acids. The germline gives CDR1 KGHDR, CDR2 SFDVKD. TCRdb fed the reads into MiXCR, producing one record per CDR3 protein. The repertoire has about 530,000 distinct CDR3 sequences, about 25% of them found once; the top ten carry roughly 13%. The material sequenced was PBMCs. The chain couples TRBV24-1 to TRBJ2-5; the D is unclear. The sequence was obtained from a human donor in good health (CMV status not recorded). Some clones in this sample may be carry-over from other donors' samples. The CDR3 DNA follows: TGTGCCACCAGTGATACGGAGACCCAGTACTTC. It yields the protein CATSDTETQYF.